Shown below are 20 T cell receptor beta chains from a single sample sequenced in a study of identical twins' blood T cells. From the 5' RACE reads, TCRdb called clonotypes with MiXCR, one entry per CDR3 protein. This sample yields 300,000 to 450,000 distinct CDR3 sequences, of which about 28% are seen a single time; about 6% belongs to the top ten. The sequenced sample consisted of PBMCs. These receptors originate from a woman aged 18-49 years in good health.

This clonotype was counted once. The junction departs from germline at one end; a sequencing error may be responsible. This rearrangement joins TRBV12-3 or TRBV12-4 to TRBJ1-1, with D possibly matching TRBD1 (5 bases). The CDR3 has 14 residues. The CDR3 DNA reads TGTGCCGGCAGTTCGGGGGTTAGGACCCCGGGTGCTTTCTTT. Its protein product is CAGSSGVRTPGAFF.

This chain joins TRBV20-1 and TRBJ2-7; 10 bases map to TRBD2. Germline CDR1 reads DFQATT; CDR2 reads SNEGSKA (reference sequence). V dropped 5 bases and J dropped 4; count of bases not matched to a gene: 8. The CDR3 covers 14 residues. In nucleotides, the CDR3 is TGCAGTGCTTATACCACTAGCGGGAAATACGAGCAGTACTTC. Translating gives CSAYTTSGKYEQYF.

This clonotype was picked up a small number of times. The rearrangement uses TRBV10-2 and TRBJ1-1, with D maybe TRBD1 (6 bases). V lost 8 bases to trimming and J lost 5 bases, with 18 bases between them. This CDR3 is 14 amino acids long. CDR1 and CDR2 from the germline V gene are WSHSY and SAAADI. The CDR3 DNA follows: TGCGCCAGCCAGTCCCCAGGGGTAGATACTGAAGCTTTCTTT. Translated, it gives CASQSPGVDTEAFF.

This clonotype was observed many times. The genes are TRBV20-1 and TRBJ1-3, with 9 bases aligning to TRBD1. With V trimmed by 4 bases and J by 4 bases, 2 bases remained unmatched. CDR3 length equals 13 residues. Germline V gene sequence: CDR1 DFQATT, CDR2 SNEGSKA (reference sequence). The CDR3 DNA reads TGCAGTGCTACCACAGGGGGCGGAAACACCATATATTTT. Protein product: CSATTGGGNTIYF.

This clonotype was found many times. The J gene is TRBJ2-2, the V gene TRBV4-3, with D unclear. V lost 3 bases and J lost 8, with 13 bases in between. This CDR3 spans 14 amino acids. Germline CDR1 is LGHNA and CDR2 is YSLEER. This CDR3 reads CASSHLGMAGELFF. DNA for the CDR3: TGCGCCAGCAGCCATCTCGGCATGGCTGGGGAGCTGTTTTTT.

This chain links TRBV20-1 with TRBJ2-3, with 13 bases lining up with TRBD2. V shed 0 bases and J 2 bases; nucleotides not matched to a gene: 5. Germline CDR1 reads DFQATT; CDR2 reads SNEGSKA (reference sequence). This CDR3 is built from 17 residues. The CDR3 nucleotides are TGCAGTGCTAGAGATCCCGGACTAGCGGGGGCCACAGATACGCAGTATTTT. It is translated as CSARDPGLAGATDTQYF.

This clonotype has only a few counts. The CDR3 DNA reads TGTGCCAGCAGCTTTCTGACTAAGCCCTACGAGCAGTACTTC. Translated, it gives CASSFLTKPYEQYF. The chain recombines TRBV11-2 with TRBJ2-7, with a tentative D call TRBD2 (5 bases). The CDR3 spans 14 residues. V lost 3 bases and J 2 bases, leaving 11 bases between the germline ends. Germline V gives CDR1 SGHAT, CDR2 FQNNGV. Based on the CDR3 plus reference TRBV11-2 and TRBJ2-7, the full variable domain is EAGVAQSPRYKIIEKRQSVAFWCNPISGHATLYWYQQILGQGPKLLIQFQNNGVVDDSQLPKDRFSAERLKGVDSTLKIQPAKLEDSAVYLCASSFLTKPYEQYFGPGTRLTVT.

The chain recombines TRBV4-1 with TRBJ1-2, with D perhaps TRBD1 (5 bases). This CDR3 has 13 residues. Per the germline V gene, CDR1 is MGHRA and CDR2 is YSYEKL. Trimming took off 3 bases at V and 3 bases at J, with 8 bases between the two ends. The CDR3 DNA reads as TGCGCCAGCAGCCAGGGGGGGGACTATGGCTACACCTTC. It yields the protein CASSQGGDYGYTF.

This clonotype turned up a few times. At one boundary the junction diverges from the germline segment, which might be a read error. This chain joins TRBV30 and TRBJ1-3; D not certain. This CDR3 contains 13 residues. From germline, CDR1 is GTSNPN and CDR2 SVGIG (reference sequence). The CDR3: CVWSDLYGNTIYF. The CDR3 DNA is TGTGTCTGGTCGGACCTCTATGGAAACACCATATATTTT.

V and J are TRBV4-1 and TRBJ2-3, with 12 bases that match TRBD2. The CDR3 is made up of 17 amino acids. Trimming at V came to 0 bases and at J to 4 bases, leaving 5 bases not matched to a gene. The germline V gene has CDR1 MGHRA and CDR2 YSYEKL. CDR3 bases: TGCGCCAGCAGCCAAGAAGGACTAGCGGGATGGGCAGATACGCAGTATTTT. It yields the protein CASSQEGLAGWADTQYF.

The J gene is TRBJ1-5, the V gene TRBV7-2; no clear D. The length of the CDR3 is 13 residues. Germline lookup yields CDR1 SGHTA and CDR2 FQGNSA. V lost 2 bases to trimming and J lost 7 bases, with 9 bases between them. CDR3 sequence reads: CASSLKWEQPQHF. In DNA, the CDR3 is TGTGCCAGCAGCTTAAAGTGGGAGCAGCCCCAGCATTTT.

The chain employs TRBV29-1 and TRBJ1-1; 7 bases line up with TRBD1. V was pared by 5 bases and J by 10 bases, with 7 bases of the junction left unmatched. The CDR3 is made up of 11 amino acids. Per germline, CDR1 SQVTM and CDR2 ANQGSEA. The CDR3 sequence: CSVHWTGGAFF. CDR3 DNA sequence: TGCAGCGTTCACTGGACAGGAGGAGCTTTCTTT. The variable domain in full, with the rest retrieved from reference TRBV29-1 and TRBJ1-1, is SAVISQKPSRDICQRGTSLTIQCQVDSQVTMMFWYRQQPGQSLTLIATANQGSEATYESGFVIDKFPISRPNLTFSTLTVSNMSPEDSSIYLCSVHWTGGAFFGQGTRLTVV.

This clonotype was detected a few times. At one end the junction does not follow the germline gene, possibly because of a read error. The V gene is TRBV7-8, the J gene TRBJ1-5; a possible D gene is TRBD1 (6 bases). The CDR3 covers 13 residues. Germline V CDR1 and CDR2: SGHVS, FQNEAQ. The CDR3 sequence is CASSLRDNQSQHF. CDR3 coding DNA: TGTGCCAGCAGTCTCAGGGACAATCAGTCCCAGCATTTT.

There are a few counts of this clonotype. The rearrangement links TRBV12-3 or TRBV12-4 to TRBJ1-1; 11 bases map to TRBD1. The CDR3 spans 14 residues. V shed 6 bases and J 6 bases; nucleotides not matched to a gene: 6. The CDR3 sequence is CASRRTGGWAEAFF. The CDR3 DNA reads TGTGCCAGCAGACGGACAGGGGGCTGGGCTGAAGCTTTCTTT.

The sample holds a few counts of this clonotype. Here the CDR3 reads CASSIQGAAGELFF. In DNA, the CDR3 is TGTGCCAGTAGTATCCAGGGGGCGGCCGGGGAGCTGTTTTTT. This rearrangement joins TRBV19 to TRBJ2-2, with TRBD1 matching over 8 bases. In germline, CDR1 is LNHDA, CDR2 SQIVND (reference sequence). The CDR3 runs to 14 residues. J lost 6 bases, V lost 3 bases, and 3 bases had no gene match.

The chain is built from TRBV11-2 and TRBJ1-1, with D possibly TRBD1 on 5 matching bases. Germline CDR1 is SGHAT and CDR2 is FQNNGV. V shed 5 bases and J shed 2 bases, with 12 bases lying between them. The CDR3 covers 14 residues. CDR3 bases: TGTGCCAGCAGCGACGGACATCTTAACACTGAAGCTTTCTTT. This encodes CASSDGHLNTEAFF.

This clonotype was counted between two and nine times. The junction and the germline gene differ at one end; a read error may be behind it. The chain joins TRBV29-1 to TRBJ2-3; D gene uncertain. Germline V lookup: CDR1 SQVTM, CDR2 ANQGSEA. There are 13 residues in the CDR3. DNA of the CDR3: TGCAGCGCTAGAAGTGGGCCCACATATACGCAGTATTTT. It translates to CSARSGPTYTQYF.

The rearrangement links TRBV5-1 to TRBJ1-4; TRBD1 aligns across 8 bases. This CDR3 comprises 17 residues. V trimming: 4 bases; J trimming: 6 bases; junction bases outside the gene matches: 14. CDR1 and CDR2 from the germline V gene are SGHRS and YFSETQ. The CDR3 sequence is CASSRRTGINTYEKLFF. The CDR3 region has the DNA TGCGCCAGCAGCCGACGGACAGGGATTAATACGTATGAAAAACTGTTTTTT.

This CDR3 is CASSPNYGPQETQYF. CDR3 DNA sequence: TGTGCCAGCTCACCAAACTACGGACCGCAAGAGACCCAGTACTTC. This rearrangement joins TRBV18 to TRBJ2-5; the D is unclear. Trimming took off 2 bases at V and 2 bases at J, with 12 bases between the two ends. Germline V gene data show CDR1 as KGHSH and CDR2 as LQKENI. The CDR3 loop spans 15 amino acids. The full variable domain, completed using reference TRBV18 and TRBJ2-5, is NAGVMQNPRHLVRRRGQEARLRCSPMKGHSHVYWYRQLPEEGLKFMVYLQKENIIDESGMPKERFSAEFPKEGPSILRIQQVVRGDSAAYFCASSPNYGPQETQYFGPGTRLLVL.

Only a few counts were recorded for this clonotype. The rearrangement joins TRBV5-6 to TRBJ2-6, with D unresolved. The CDR3 consists of 16 residues. Trimming took off 3 bases at V and 0 bases at J, with 10 bases between the two ends. Germline V gene data show CDR1 as SGHDT and CDR2 as YYEEEE. The CDR3 is CASSYKGLSGANVLTF. CDR3 DNA: TGTGCCAGCAGCTATAAAGGTCTCTCTGGGGCCAACGTCCTGACTTTC. Complete variable domain (other parts from reference TRBV5-6 and TRBJ2-6): DAGVTQSPTHLIKTRGQQVTLRCSPKSGHDTVSWYQQALGQGPQFIFQYYEEEERQRGNFPDRFSGHQFPNYSSELNVNALLLGDSALYLCASSYKGLSGANVLTFGAGSRLTVL.